The 32 T cell receptor beta chains listed next were all sequenced from one sample in a study of shared clonotypes between healthy human individuals. Profiling relied on immunoSEQ multiplex PCR, and the TCRdb table lists in-frame clones only, not all of them. Of over 2 million clones listed, around 95% were seen once; the top ten hold roughly 0.13%. Sequencing used naive CD4+ T cells sorted from blood. Documented subset: CD45RA+ positively selected. The receptor set was obtained from a man between 18 and 29 years old in good health.

This rearrangement joins TRBV28 to TRBJ1-3; possible D gene TRBD1, 5 bases. The CDR3 length is 15 residues. V lost 2 bases to trimming and J lost 4 bases, with 12 bases between them. The germline V gene has CDR1 MDHEN and CDR2 SYDVKM. The CDR3 spells CASSLLRGSGNTIYF. DNA of the CDR3: TGTGCCAGCAGTTTACTTCGGGGGTCCGGAAACACCATATATTTT.

This chain connects TRBV7-9 to TRBJ2-2; maybe TRBD2 (6 bases). Germline V gene data show CDR1 as SEHNR and CDR2 as FQNEAQ (reference sequence). V lost 2 bases to trimming and J lost 1 base, with 11 bases between them. The CDR3 runs 16 residues. CDR3: CASSLMGGRNTGELFF. The CDR3 nucleotides are TGTGCCAGCAGCTTAATGGGGGGACGGAACACCGGGGAGCTGTTTTTT.

This chain uses TRBV5-1 with TRBJ1-6, with D perhaps TRBD1 (6 bases). CDR3 length: 14 residues. Germline V gene sequence: CDR1 SGHRS, CDR2 YFSETQ. The germline V and J ends were trimmed by 4 bases and 4 bases, with 9 bases remaining between them. CDR3 sequence (DNA): TGCGCCAGCAGCAAGGACAGTTATAATTCACCCCTCCACTTT. Residues: CASSKDSYNSPLHF.

The chain links TRBV18 to TRBJ2-1, with 8 bases fitting TRBD2. The J segment lost 7 bases and the V segment lost 1 base, leaving 9 bases of the junction unmatched. The V gene's germline CDR1 is KGHSH and CDR2 LQKENI. This CDR3 is 16 amino acids long. CDR3 DNA: TGTGCCAGCTCACCACAACTAGCGGCGTTAGGGAATGAGCAGTTCTTC. It translates to CASSPQLAALGNEQFF.

This chain links TRBV6-5 with TRBJ2-1; the D is unclear. The CDR3 consists of 11 residues. V was trimmed by 2 bases and J by 13 bases, leaving 9 bases between them. Germline V gene sequence: CDR1 MNHEY, CDR2 SVGAGI. The DNA of the CDR3 is TGTGCCAGCAGTTACGAGCGTCAACAGTTCTTC. Amino acid sequence: CASSYERQQFF.

The chain has TRBV10-3 and TRBJ1-3, with D perhaps TRBD1 (6 bases). Deletions cut 9 bases from V and 7 bases from J, with 16 bases between. The germline V gene has CDR1 ENHRY and CDR2 SYGVKD. This CDR3 is built from 13 residues. DNA for the CDR3: TGTGCCATTCAACAGGGTTTGGGGAACACCATATATTTT. Translating gives CAIQQGLGNTIYF.

This rearrangement joins TRBV7-2 to TRBJ1-1; a weak D match, TRBD1 (5 bases). The V and J ends lost 7 bases and 1 base respectively, with 16 bases between them. Germline values: CDR1 SGHTA, CDR2 FQGNSA. The CDR3 runs 15 residues. CDR3 bases: TGTGCCAGCACCGTGAAGCAGACAGCGAACACTGAAGCTTTCTTT. Translation: CASTVKQTANTEAFF.

This clone was recorded only once. This rearrangement joins TRBV5-1 to TRBJ2-4; possibly TRBD2 for D (5 bases). The germline gives CDR1 SGHRS, CDR2 YFSETQ. Trimming stripped 2 bases from V and 9 bases from J, with 12 bases between. The CDR3 consists of 13 residues. CDR3 sequence: CASSFEEAGIQYF. DNA of the CDR3: TGCGCCAGCAGCTTTGAGGAGGCCGGCATTCAGTACTTC.

As regards this clone: Other nucleotide sequences from this sample produce the same CDR3. V usage is TRBV11-3 and J usage is TRBJ2-2; TRBD1 matches at 9 bases. Germline CDR1 is SGHNT and CDR2 is YENEEA. V shed 3 bases and J 3 bases; nucleotides not matched to a gene: 2. The CDR3 totals 15 residues. The CDR3 loop reads CASSLGQGYTGELFF. The CDR3 DNA sequence: TGTGCCAGCAGCTTGGGACAGGGTTACACCGGGGAGCTGTTTTTT.

Only a few counts were recorded for this clone. The chain combines TRBV15 with TRBJ2-3; no firm D call. The CDR3 contains 13 residues. The germline CDR1 and CDR2 sequences are LNHNV and YYDKDF (reference sequence). The V end lost 0 bases, the J end lost 4 bases, and 5 bases lay between the germline ends. CDR3 coding DNA: TGTGCCACCAGCAGAGATGTGGCAGATACGCAGTATTTT. This encodes CATSRDVADTQYF.

This clone was counted once. The chain has TRBV6-6 and TRBJ1-5; D is perhaps TRBD1 (5 bases). The V gene's germline CDR1 is MNHNY and CDR2 SVGAGI (reference sequence). The CDR3 extends over 16 amino acids. The V gene lost 6 bases and the J gene lost 7 bases, with 22 bases spanning the gap. DNA for the CDR3: TGTGCCAGCAGGACGGATTTCGGGGCCCCCGGGCAGCCCCAGCATTTT. This gives the protein CASRTDFGAPGQPQHF.

The chain joins TRBV7-8 to TRBJ1-2; 7 nucleotides match TRBD1. V was clipped by 4 bases and J by 0 bases; unmatched bases: 8. The V gene's germline CDR1 is SGHVS and CDR2 FQNEAQ. The CDR3 totals 16 residues. The CDR3 coding sequence is TGTGCCAGCAGCTCTACGACAGGGTTCCCTAACTATGGCTACACCTTC. It is translated as CASSSTTGFPNYGYTF.

Worth noting for this clone: This could be a read error, since a much larger clone is one nucleotide away. This chain joins TRBV5-6 and TRBJ1-6; D is unresolved. Trimming pared 2 bases from V and 11 bases from J, leaving 14 bases between. This CDR3 region has 14 residues. Germline V gene data show CDR1 as SGHDT and CDR2 as YYEEEE. CDR3 DNA: TGTGCCAGCAGCTTAAAGGATCGGGATCCACCCCTCCACTTT. Its translation: CASSLKDRDPPLHF.

The V call is TRBV15, the J call TRBJ1-1; D remains unclear. The CDR3 has 13 residues. Trimming cost V 2 bases and J 7 bases, with 11 bases left between them. Germline assignment: CDR1 LNHNV and CDR2 YYDKDF (reference sequence). CDR3 in DNA: TGTGCCACCAGCAGAAGTCCCTACGGTGAAGCTTTCTTT. This encodes CATSRSPYGEAFF. Full variable domain (remainder filled in from reference TRBV15 and TRBJ1-1): DAMVIQNPRYQVTQFGKPVTLSCSQTLNHNVMYWYQQKSSQAPKLLFHYYDKDFNNEADTPDNFQSRRPNTSFCFLDIRSPGLGDTAMYLCATSRSPYGEAFFGQGTRLTVV.

The V and J genes are TRBV13 and TRBJ2-1; weak D call: TRBD2 (6 bases). Per the germline V gene, CDR1 is PRHDT and CDR2 is FYEKMQ (reference sequence). The CDR3 contains 15 residues. Deletions cut 4 bases from V and 0 bases from J, with 10 bases between. The DNA of the CDR3 is TGTGCCAGCAGCTCCGACGGGAGCTCCTACAATGAGCAGTTCTTC. Encoded protein: CASSSDGSSYNEQFF.

A single count supports this clone. The rearrangement joins TRBV18 to TRBJ1-2; tentative D call: TRBD1 (5 bases). This CDR3 is 16 amino acids long. V was trimmed by 4 bases and J by 0 bases, leaving 15 bases between them. Germline CDR1 is KGHSH and CDR2 is LQKENI. Written as DNA, the CDR3 is TGTGCCAGCTCACGCGAAACGGGACGGCCTAACTATGGCTACACCTTC. Protein sequence: CASSRETGRPNYGYTF.

About this clone: At the DNA level, this CDR3 is encoded by other sequences in the same sample as well. The chain joins TRBV30 to TRBJ2-7, with 8 bases fitting TRBD1. The CDR3 sequence is 12 residues long. The germline V gene has CDR1 GTSNPN and CDR2 SVGIG (reference sequence). Germline trimming cut 4 bases from V and 2 bases from J; bases unmatched to any gene: 1. The CDR3 DNA follows: TGTGCCTGGAAACAGGGGGCCTACGAGCAGTACTTC. It codes for CAWKQGAYEQYF.

The chain joins TRBV7-9 to TRBJ2-6; D is uncertain. Trimming took off 5 bases at V and 0 bases at J, with 17 bases between the two ends. Germline V gene data show CDR1 as SEHNR and CDR2 as FQNEAQ (reference sequence). The CDR3 contains 18 residues. CDR3: CASSRPFDSFSGANVLTF. In DNA form, the CDR3 reads TGTGCCAGCAGCCGACCTTTTGACTCCTTCTCTGGGGCCAACGTCCTGACTTTC.

This clone was seen only a few times. The same CDR3 arises from other DNA sequences in this sample as well. This CDR3 is CASSLDNYGYTF. The CDR3 DNA reads as TGTGCCAGCAGCTTGGATAATTATGGCTACACCTTC. The rearrangement joins TRBV5-4 to TRBJ1-2; no clear D. Germline V gene data show CDR1 as SGHNT and CDR2 as YYREEE (reference sequence). The CDR3 has 12 amino acids. Trimming took off 0 bases at V and 5 bases at J, with 5 bases between the two ends. Based on the CDR3 plus reference TRBV5-4 and TRBJ1-2, the full variable domain is ETGVTQSPTHLIKTRGQQVTLRCSSQSGHNTVSWYQQALGQGPQFIFQYYREEENGRGNFPPRFSGLQFPNYSSELNVNALELDDSALYLCASSLDNYGYTFGSGTRLTVV.

This chain uses TRBV10-3 with TRBJ2-1; a possible D gene is TRBD1 (6 bases). In germline, CDR1 is ENHRY, CDR2 SYGVKD. The CDR3 length is 15 residues. The ends were cut back, 3 bases at V and 7 bases at J, with 16 bases in the middle. The CDR3 nucleotides are TGTGCCATCAGTGAAGGGCAGGGGAAGGCGAATGAGCAGTTCTTC. Protein product: CAISEGQGKANEQFF.

The rearrangement links TRBV11-3 to TRBJ2-1, with 12 nucleotides matching TRBD2. The junction had 9 bases not matched to a gene; V was cut back by 4 bases and J by 8 bases. CDR1 is SGHNT and CDR2 is YENEEA in the germline V gene. The CDR3 length is 16 residues. CDR3 nucleotides: TGTGCCAGCAGCTCCGCTCGACTAGCGGGAGTGGATGAGCAGTTCTTC. Encoded protein: CASSSARLAGVDEQFF.

J is TRBJ1-2 and V is TRBV9; no firm D call. This CDR3 contains 13 residues. V lost 4 bases and J lost 1, with 8 bases in between. Germline-derived CDR1 and CDR2 are SGDLS and YYNGEE. CDR3 sequence: CASSMGVNYGYTF. In DNA, the CDR3 is TGTGCCAGCAGCATGGGAGTTAACTATGGCTACACCTTC.

The chain links TRBV7-9 to TRBJ2-7, with 7 bases identical to TRBD1. CDR1 and CDR2 (germline): SEHNR, FQNEAQ (reference sequence). J was trimmed by 4 bases and V by 2 bases; bases with no gene match: 5. The CDR3 sequence is 14 residues long. CDR3 amino acids: CASSLTTGEYEQYF. DNA of the CDR3: TGTGCCAGCAGCTTAACAACAGGGGAATACGAGCAGTACTTC.

The chain links TRBV5-1 to TRBJ2-1; the D gene is possibly TRBD2 (7 bases). The CDR3 spans 15 residues. Trimming took 3 bases from V and 2 from J, leaving 12 bases between them. Germline V gene lookup returns CDR1 SGHRS and CDR2 YFSETQ. The CDR3 loop is CASSSEGGTYNEQFF. The CDR3 DNA reads TGCGCCAGCAGCTCAGAGGGGGGGACCTACAATGAGCAGTTCTTC.

This clone showed up just once. The chain joins TRBV29-1 to TRBJ2-7; possibly TRBD1 or TRBD2 for D (6 bases each). CDR1 and CDR2 from the germline V gene are SQVTM and ANQGSEA. V shed 6 bases and J shed 2 bases, with 14 bases lying between them. The CDR3 sequence is 13 residues long. CDR3 protein: CSVGGRAAYEQYF. The CDR3 DNA is TGCAGCGTGGGGGGCAGGGCTGCCTACGAGCAGTACTTC.

The chain links TRBV7-2 to TRBJ1-1; D call uncertain. Looked up from germline, CDR1 is SGHTA and CDR2 is FQGNSA. V was pared by 3 bases and J by 4 bases, with 15 bases between. This CDR3 has 15 residues. The CDR3 sequence: CASSFSSGSGTEAFF. The CDR3 nucleotides are TGTGCCAGCAGCTTTTCGTCCGGGAGTGGCACTGAAGCTTTCTTT.

CDR3 region: CASSPRGHQNTEAFF. The CDR3 DNA is TGTGCCAGCAGCCCTCGCGGACACCAGAACACTGAAGCTTTCTTT. V usage is TRBV7-9 and J usage is TRBJ1-1; perhaps TRBD1 as D (5 bases). The CDR3 spans 15 residues. Trimming left V 5 bases short and J 1 base short, with 14 bases between. Looked up from germline, CDR1 is SEHNR and CDR2 is FQNEAQ (reference sequence).

This chain joins TRBV15 and TRBJ1-3; D might be TRBD1 (5 bases). The germline V and J ends were trimmed by 1 base and 4 bases, with 11 bases remaining between them. This CDR3 region has 15 residues. CDR1 is LNHNV and CDR2 is YYDKDF in the germline V gene (reference sequence). The CDR3 bases are TGTGCCACCAGCAGAGTCTTAGGGGCAGGAAACACCATATATTTT. This gives the protein CATSRVLGAGNTIYF.

With respect to this clone: Different DNA sequences within this sample yield the same CDR3. The CDR3 coding sequence is TGTGCCAGCAGTTACGGGACAGGCGCCTACGAGCAGTACTTC. This codes for CASSYGTGAYEQYF. The rearrangement links TRBV6-5 to TRBJ2-7; 8 nucleotides agree with TRBD1. The junction had 2 bases not matched to a gene; V was cut back by 2 bases and J by 2 bases. From germline, CDR1 is MNHEY and CDR2 SVGAGI. The CDR3 spans 14 residues.

The chain combines TRBV29-1 with TRBJ2-7, with a possible D match to TRBD2 (6 bases). Germline V gene lookup returns CDR1 SQVTM and CDR2 ANQGSEA. This CDR3 contains 13 residues. V dropped 0 bases and J dropped 9 bases, with 15 bases sitting between them. CDR3 in DNA: TGCAGCGTTGAAGACCAGTGGAGGGGAGGGCAGTACTTC. This gives the protein CSVEDQWRGGQYF.

On this clone itself: This specimen includes other DNA sequences encoding the same CDR3. The J gene is TRBJ1-2, the V gene TRBV10-1; D is unresolved. The CDR3 runs to 12 residues. Per germline, CDR1 WNHNN and CDR2 SYGVQD (reference sequence). V was shortened by 3 bases and J by 1 base, with 3 bases between the two germline ends. CDR3 sequence reads: CASSDSNYGYTF. The CDR3 DNA reads as TGCGCCAGCAGTGATAGTAACTATGGCTACACCTTC.

The chain couples TRBV19 to TRBJ1-5, with 7 nucleotides matching TRBD1. The CDR3 length is 16 residues. The J segment lost 0 bases and the V segment lost 7 bases, leaving 9 bases of the junction unmatched. CDR1 is LNHDA, CDR2 SQIVND, per germline (reference sequence). The CDR3: CASNTLGQSSNQPQHF. The CDR3, as DNA: TGTGCCAGTAACACCCTGGGACAGAGTAGCAATCAGCCCCAGCATTTT.